Each of the 8 T cell receptor beta chains below was sequenced from the same sample in a study of T cells after yellow fever vaccination. Via MiXCR, TCRdb re-called the 5' RACE reads, giving one row per CDR3 protein. The sample has about 580,000 distinct CDR3 sequences; about 17% are singletons. Material: PBMCs, obtained less than 6 days after the first yellow fever vaccination. The receptors originated from a man between 18 and 29 years old who received the YFV17D yellow fever vaccine.

The CDR3 nucleotides are TGCGCCAGCAGCTTGGTTGGGACAGAGGGGGAAAAACTGTTTTTT. This gives the protein CASSLVGTEGEKLFF. This chain links TRBV5-1 with TRBJ1-4; 7 bases map to TRBD1. V lost 0 bases and J lost 8; bases outside the gene matches: 7. The CDR3 runs 15 residues. Germline CDR1 is SGHRS and CDR2 is YFSETQ.

V usage is TRBV3-1 and J usage is TRBJ2-7; 11 bases are shared with TRBD1. Per germline, CDR1 LGHDT and CDR2 YNNKEL (reference sequence). The junction had 11 bases not matched to a gene; V was cut back by 10 bases and J by 6 bases. This CDR3 spans 14 amino acids. CDR3: CATSLRDRGAEQYF. The CDR3 region has the DNA TGTGCCACCTCCCTCCGGGACAGGGGGGCCGAGCAGTACTTC.

V and J are TRBV20-1 and TRBJ2-3; perhaps TRBD2 as D (5 bases). The CDR3 length is 14 residues. V was clipped by 0 bases and J by 4 bases, with 11 bases between them. CDR1 is DFQATT, CDR2 SNEGSKA, per germline (reference sequence). DNA of the CDR3: TGCAGTGCTAGAGATCCCCTAGCTTCAGATACGCAGTATTTT. Translating it yields CSARDPLASDTQYF.

The chain uses TRBV3-1 and TRBJ1-6; no definite D call. This CDR3 spans 14 amino acids. V was shortened by 4 bases and J by 4 bases, with 8 bases between the two germline ends. Germline V gene sequence: CDR1 LGHDT, CDR2 YNNKEL (reference sequence). The CDR3 protein is CASSLAQYNSPLHF. In nucleotides, the CDR3 is TGTGCCAGCAGCCTGGCGCAGTATAATTCACCCCTCCACTTT.

The chain links TRBV11-2 to TRBJ2-7; D may correspond to TRBD1 or TRBD2 (6 bases each). CDR1 is SGHAT and CDR2 is FQNNGV in the germline V gene. This CDR3 has 14 amino acids. V shed 5 bases and J shed 1 base, with 12 bases lying between them. CDR3 residues: CASSRGQGSYEQYF. The CDR3 region has the DNA TGTGCCAGCAGCCGGGGGCAGGGTTCCTACGAGCAGTACTTC.

The gene calls are TRBV18 and TRBJ1-1, with 9 bases identical to TRBD1. With V trimmed by 4 bases and J by 7 bases, 13 bases remained unmatched. In germline, CDR1 is KGHSH, CDR2 LQKENI. The CDR3 length is 16 residues. The DNA of the CDR3 is TGTGCCAGCTCACTTTCCCGGGACAGGGATTTCGGTGAAGCTTTCTTT. It is translated as CASSLSRDRDFGEAFF.

This clonotype was found once. The chain carries TRBV7-3 and TRBJ2-2, with 8 bases aligning to TRBD2. The CDR3 contains 15 residues. Germline CDR1 reads SGHTA; CDR2 reads FQGTGA. J was trimmed by 5 bases and V by 5 bases; bases with no gene match: 7. Here the CDR3 reads CASSTSGTRTGELFF. CDR3 coding DNA: TGTGCCAGCAGCACTTCCGGGACTAGAACCGGGGAGCTGTTTTTT.

At least ten counts were recorded for this clonotype. J is TRBJ2-4 and V is TRBV5-1, with D perhaps matching TRBD1 (6 bases). Per germline, CDR1 SGHRS and CDR2 YFSETQ. The CDR3 has 15 residues. V was cut by 4 bases and J by 0 bases, with 11 bases left in between. Here the CDR3 reads CASSEGQLAKNIQYF. The CDR3 DNA follows: TGCGCCAGCAGCGAGGGACAACTAGCCAAAAACATTCAGTACTTC. The complete variable domain, with remaining parts taken from reference TRBV5-1 and TRBJ2-4, reads KAGVTQTPRYLIKTRGQQVTLSCSPISGHRSVSWYQQTPGQGLQFLFEYFSETQRNKGNFPGRFSGRQFSNSRSEMNVSTLELGDSALYLCASSEGQLAKNIQYFGAGTRLSVL.